This T cell receptor (beta chain) is from a study of circulating and synovial CD4+ cells in juvenile arthritis. Study results and caveats: Vbeta family usage analysis did not detect the pathogenic-like versus bulk difference.

Note on this clone: Its antigen is unknown.

The protocol was immunoSEQ multiplex PCR, while the TCRdb copy is restricted to in-frame clones and leaves out a portion. This sample has over 30,000 clones, with about 94% found just once. The germline V gene has CDR1 SEHNR and CDR2 FQNEAQ (reference sequence). V lost 5 bases, J lost 7 bases, and 11 bases lay in between. CDR3 length: 12 amino acids. The TCR comes from a human donor with juvenile idiopathic arthritis. This chain links TRBV7-9 with TRBJ1-1, with a possible D match to TRBD1 (6 bases). Material: CD4+ T cells from blood. CDR3 protein: CASSHGQSEAFF. CDR3 nucleotide sequence: TGTGCCAGCAGCCACGGACAGAGTGAAGCTTTCTTT.